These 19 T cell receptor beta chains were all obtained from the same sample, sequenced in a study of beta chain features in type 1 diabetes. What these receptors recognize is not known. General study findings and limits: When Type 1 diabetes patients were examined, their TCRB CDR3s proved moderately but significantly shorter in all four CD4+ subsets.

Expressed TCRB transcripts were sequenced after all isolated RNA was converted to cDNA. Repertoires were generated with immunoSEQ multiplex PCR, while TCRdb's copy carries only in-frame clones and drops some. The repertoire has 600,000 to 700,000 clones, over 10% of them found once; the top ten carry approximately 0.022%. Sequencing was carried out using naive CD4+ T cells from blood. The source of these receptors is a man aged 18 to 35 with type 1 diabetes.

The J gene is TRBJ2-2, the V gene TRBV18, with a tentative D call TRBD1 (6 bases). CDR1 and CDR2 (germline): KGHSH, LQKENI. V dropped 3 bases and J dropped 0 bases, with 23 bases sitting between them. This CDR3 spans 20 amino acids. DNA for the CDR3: TGTGCCAGCTCACCCCACGCCACAGGGTCCGGCTTGGCGAACACCGGGGAGCTGTTTTTT. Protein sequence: CASSPHATGSGLANTGELFF.

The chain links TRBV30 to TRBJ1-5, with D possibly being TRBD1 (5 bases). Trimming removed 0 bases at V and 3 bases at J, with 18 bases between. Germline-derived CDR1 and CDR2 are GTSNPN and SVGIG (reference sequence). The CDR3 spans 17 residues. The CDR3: CAWSVFSLGVLNQPQHF. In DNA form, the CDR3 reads TGTGCCTGGAGTGTATTCTCGTTGGGGGTGCTCAATCAGCCCCAGCATTTT. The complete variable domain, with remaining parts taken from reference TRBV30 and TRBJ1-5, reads SQTIHQWPATLVQPVGSPLSLECTVEGTSNPNLYWYRQAAGRGLQLLFYSVGIGQISSEVPQNLSASRPQDRQFILSSKKLLLSDSGFYLCAWSVFSLGVLNQPQHFGDGTRLSIL.

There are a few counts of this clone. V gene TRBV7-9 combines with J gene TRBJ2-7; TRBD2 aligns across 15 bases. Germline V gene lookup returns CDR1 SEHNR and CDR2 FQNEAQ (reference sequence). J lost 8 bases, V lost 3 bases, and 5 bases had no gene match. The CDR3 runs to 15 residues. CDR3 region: CASSFGTSGGPQQYF. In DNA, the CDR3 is TGTGCCAGCAGCTTCGGGACTAGCGGGGGGCCACAGCAGTACTTC. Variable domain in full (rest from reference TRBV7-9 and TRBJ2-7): DTGVSQNPRHKITKRGQNVTFRCDPISEHNRLYWYRQTLGQGPEFLTYFQNEAQLEKSRLLSDRFSAERPKGSFSTLEIQRTEQGDSAMYLCASSFGTSGGPQQYFGPGTRLTVT.

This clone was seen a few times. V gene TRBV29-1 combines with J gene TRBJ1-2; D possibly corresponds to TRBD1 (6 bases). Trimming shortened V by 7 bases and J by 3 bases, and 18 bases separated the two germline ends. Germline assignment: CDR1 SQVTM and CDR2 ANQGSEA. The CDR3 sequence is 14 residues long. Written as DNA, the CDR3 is TGCAGCGCCCGGCTGGGTGCAGGGGACTATGGCTACACCTTC. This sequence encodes CSARLGAGDYGYTF.

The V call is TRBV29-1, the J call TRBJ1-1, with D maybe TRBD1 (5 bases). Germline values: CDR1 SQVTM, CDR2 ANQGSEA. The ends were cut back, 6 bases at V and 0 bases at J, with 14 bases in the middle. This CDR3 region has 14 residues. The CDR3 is CSVQGIAMNTEAFF. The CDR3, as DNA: TGCAGCGTCCAGGGTATCGCGATGAACACTGAAGCTTTCTTT. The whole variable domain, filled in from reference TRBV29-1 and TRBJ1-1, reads SAVISQKPSRDICQRGTSLTIQCQVDSQVTMMFWYRQQPGQSLTLIATANQGSEATYESGFVIDKFPISRPNLTFSTLTVSNMSPEDSSIYLCSVQGIAMNTEAFFGQGTRLTVV.

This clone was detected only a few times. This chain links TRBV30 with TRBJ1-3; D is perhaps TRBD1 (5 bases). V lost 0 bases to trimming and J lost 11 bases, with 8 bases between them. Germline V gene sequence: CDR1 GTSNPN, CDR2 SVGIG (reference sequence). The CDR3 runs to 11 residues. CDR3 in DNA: TGTGCCTGGAGTGTGGGGCAGGCCATATATTTT. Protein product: CAWSVGQAIYF.

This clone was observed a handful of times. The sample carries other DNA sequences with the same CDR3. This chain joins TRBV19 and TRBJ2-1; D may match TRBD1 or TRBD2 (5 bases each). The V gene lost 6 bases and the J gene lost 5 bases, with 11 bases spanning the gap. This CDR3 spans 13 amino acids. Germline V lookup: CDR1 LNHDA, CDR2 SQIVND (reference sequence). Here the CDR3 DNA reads TGTGCCAGTAGCCCGGGACCCCACAATGAGCAGTTCTTC. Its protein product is CASSPGPHNEQFF.

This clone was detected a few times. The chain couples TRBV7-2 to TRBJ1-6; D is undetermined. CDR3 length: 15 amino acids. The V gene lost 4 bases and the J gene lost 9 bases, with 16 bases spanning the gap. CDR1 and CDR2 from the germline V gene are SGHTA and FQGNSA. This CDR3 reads CASSSAGSWSSPLHF. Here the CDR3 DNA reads TGTGCCAGCAGCTCAGCCGGGTCCTGGAGTTCACCCCTCCACTTT.

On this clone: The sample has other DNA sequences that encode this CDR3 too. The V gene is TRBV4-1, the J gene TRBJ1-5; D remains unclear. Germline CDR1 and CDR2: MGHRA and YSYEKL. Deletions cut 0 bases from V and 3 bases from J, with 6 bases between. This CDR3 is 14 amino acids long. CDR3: CASSQEGVNQPQHF. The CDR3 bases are TGCGCCAGCAGCCAAGAGGGAGTCAATCAGCCCCAGCATTTT.

CDR3 in amino acids: CASSLVPLAGHNEQFF. The CDR3 bases are TGTGCCAGCAGCTTAGTACCACTAGCGGGGCACAATGAGCAGTTCTTC. The rearrangement joins TRBV11-2 to TRBJ2-1; 10 nucleotides match TRBD2. Looked up from germline, CDR1 is SGHAT and CDR2 is FQNNGV. The CDR3 is 16 residues long. V shed 1 base, J shed 5 bases, and the junction held 5 bases outside the gene matches.

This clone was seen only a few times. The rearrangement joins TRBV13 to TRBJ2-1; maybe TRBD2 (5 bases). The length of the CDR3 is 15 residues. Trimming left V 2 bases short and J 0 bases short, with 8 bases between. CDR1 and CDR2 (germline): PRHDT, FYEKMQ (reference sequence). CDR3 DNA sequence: TGTGCCAGCAGCTTAAAGCGGACCTCCTACAATGAGCAGTTCTTC. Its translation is CASSLKRTSYNEQFF.

CDR3 loop: CASSYSGTGEFEQYF. CDR3 coding DNA: TGTGCCAGCAGTTACTCGGGGACAGGGGAATTCGAGCAGTACTTC. The chain employs TRBV6-5 and TRBJ2-7, with 10 bases aligning to TRBD1. The germline V gene has CDR1 MNHEY and CDR2 SVGAGI. This CDR3 is built from 15 residues. V gave up 0 bases and J gave up 6 bases; unmatched junction bases: 5.

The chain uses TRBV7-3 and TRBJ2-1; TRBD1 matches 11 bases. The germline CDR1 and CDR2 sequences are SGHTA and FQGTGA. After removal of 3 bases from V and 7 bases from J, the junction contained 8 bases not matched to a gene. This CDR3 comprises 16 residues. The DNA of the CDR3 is TGTGCCAGCAGCTTCCTACGGACAGGGGGCGAAAATGAGCAGTTCTTC. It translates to CASSFLRTGGENEQFF.

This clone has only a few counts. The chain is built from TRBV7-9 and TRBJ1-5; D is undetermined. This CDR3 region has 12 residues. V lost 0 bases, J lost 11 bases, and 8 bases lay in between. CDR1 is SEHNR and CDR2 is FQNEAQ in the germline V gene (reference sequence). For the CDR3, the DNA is TGTGCCAGCAGCTTAGCCTCTGAAGCCCAGCATTTT. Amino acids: CASSLASEAQHF.

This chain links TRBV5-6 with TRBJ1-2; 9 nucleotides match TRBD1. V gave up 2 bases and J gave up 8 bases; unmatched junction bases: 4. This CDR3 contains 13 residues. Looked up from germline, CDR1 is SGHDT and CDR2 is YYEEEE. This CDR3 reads CASSLGTGRGYTF. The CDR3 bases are TGTGCCAGCAGCTTAGGGACAGGGCGGGGCTACACCTTC.

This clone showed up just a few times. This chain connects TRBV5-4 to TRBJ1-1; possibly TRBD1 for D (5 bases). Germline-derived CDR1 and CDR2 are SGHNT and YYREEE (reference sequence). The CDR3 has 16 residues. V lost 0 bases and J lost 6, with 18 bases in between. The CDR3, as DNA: TGTGCCAGCAGCTTGGTTGACAGAGTGATCGGAGCTGAAGCTTTCTTT. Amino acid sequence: CASSLVDRVIGAEAFF.

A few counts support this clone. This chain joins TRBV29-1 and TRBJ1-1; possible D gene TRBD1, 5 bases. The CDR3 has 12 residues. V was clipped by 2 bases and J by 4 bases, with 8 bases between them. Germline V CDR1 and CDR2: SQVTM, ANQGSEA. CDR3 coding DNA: TGCAGCGTTGAAACCGACAGCACTGAAGCTTTCTTT. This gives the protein CSVETDSTEAFF.

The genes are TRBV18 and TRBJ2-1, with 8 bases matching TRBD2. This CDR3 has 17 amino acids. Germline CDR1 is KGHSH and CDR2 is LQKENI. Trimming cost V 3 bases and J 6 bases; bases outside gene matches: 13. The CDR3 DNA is TGTGCCAGCTCACCGTACTCCGGACTAGCTACTGCCAATGAGCAGTTCTTC. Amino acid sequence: CASSPYSGLATANEQFF.

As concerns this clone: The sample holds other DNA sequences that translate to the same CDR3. Written as DNA, the CDR3 is TGTGCCAGCGGGGGCGATCAGCCCCAGCATTTT. Amino acid sequence: CASGGDQPQHF. This rearrangement joins TRBV2 to TRBJ1-5, with a tentative D call TRBD1 (6 bases). Per germline, CDR1 SNHLY and CDR2 FYNNEI. The V end lost 8 bases, the J end lost 5 bases, and 7 bases lay between the germline ends. The CDR3 is made up of 11 amino acids.